This TCR beta chain was captured by sequencing in a study of radiation and T cells in renal cell carcinoma. Study-wide background: Nephrectomy followed 15 Gy stereotactic body radiation by 4 weeks. Study results and limitations: Baseline intratumoral clonotype presence is unknown without pretreatment biopsies. From baseline, blood top tumor clonotypes peaked at 2 weeks post-radiation.

Produced via immunoSEQ multiplex PCR; TCRdb's table is partial and in-frame only. The table lists fewer than 55,000 clones, about 80% of them singletons. The time point: blood 2 weeks post-SBRT. Regarding treatment: 15 Gy SBRT to primary tumor, nephrectomy 4 weeks later. Radiation-treated patients gave blood at baseline, week 2 and week 4. A note on this clone: Its antigen is undetermined.

CDR3 length: 14 amino acids. Between the trimmed V and J ends, which lost 2 bases and 7 bases, there was a span of 11 bases. CDR1 SEHNR and CDR2 FQNEAQ come from the germline V gene (reference sequence). The material was blood, obtained from a patient whose treatment included radiotherapy and nephrectomy. The TCR sequence derives from a woman in her 70s with renal cell carcinoma. This chain connects TRBV7-9 to TRBJ1-4; perhaps TRBD1 as D (6 bases). The CDR3 loop is CASSLSQGSEKLFF. In nucleotides, the CDR3 is TGTGCCAGCAGCTTATCACAGGGAAGTGAAAAACTGTTTTTT. Variable domain in full (rest from reference TRBV7-9 and TRBJ1-4): DTGVSQNPRHKITKRGQNVTFRCDPISEHNRLYWYRQTLGQGPEFLTYFQNEAQLEKSRLLSDRFSAERPKGSFSTLEIQRTEQGDSAMYLCASSLSQGSEKLFFGSGTQLSVL.